This TCR beta chain stems from a study of T-cell reconstitution after alpha-beta-depleted transplantation in children. For TCRbeta, the library was prepared with unique molecular identifiers. TCRdb re-derived calls from the PCR reads in MiXCR, one entry per CDR3 protein. The sample contains around 370,000 distinct CDR3 sequences, around a tenth of which appear only once. This clonotype was counted only a few times. The sequencing used PBMCs from the stem cell graft donor, collected from the stem cell graft. The receptor comes from a human donor who donated a stem cell graft to a child with acute lymphoblastic leukemia.

The CDR3 spells CASSLGGAPSYNEQFF. The CDR3 nucleotides read TGTGCCAGCAGCTTGGGTGGAGCCCCCTCCTACAATGAGCAGTTCTTC. The chain has TRBV7-8 and TRBJ2-1; no definite D call. V lost 3 bases and J 0 bases, leaving 12 bases between the germline ends. Looked up from germline, CDR1 is SGHVS and CDR2 is FQNEAQ. The CDR3 loop spans 16 amino acids.